This T cell receptor beta chain stems from a study of T cell responses to AZD1222 COVID-19 vaccine. Regarding this clone: The antigen is undetermined.

Repertoires were generated with immunoSEQ multiplex PCR, while TCRdb's copy carries only in-frame clones and drops some. The sample has about 120,000 clones, 88% seen once. The CDR3 has 15 amino acids. The germline gives CDR1 SNHLY, CDR2 FYNNEI. V was pared by 1 base and J by 7 bases, with 7 bases of the junction left unmatched. Study conclusions and caveats: Spike as a whole was targeted by vaccine-associated CD4 TCRs, dominant at 160-218 and 743-854. Only a handful of AZD1222 recipients, six or seven in all, had baseline seropositivity.

This chain links TRBV2 with TRBJ1-2, with 9 bases aligning to TRBD1. The sequenced sample was peripheral blood, obtained 28 days after the second AZD1222 dose. This receptor was taken from an adult who received the AZD1222 COVID-19 vaccine. The CDR3: CASSEGTGVRGGYTF. Here the CDR3 DNA reads TGTGCCAGCAGTGAAGGGACAGGGGTTAGGGGTGGCTACACCTTC.